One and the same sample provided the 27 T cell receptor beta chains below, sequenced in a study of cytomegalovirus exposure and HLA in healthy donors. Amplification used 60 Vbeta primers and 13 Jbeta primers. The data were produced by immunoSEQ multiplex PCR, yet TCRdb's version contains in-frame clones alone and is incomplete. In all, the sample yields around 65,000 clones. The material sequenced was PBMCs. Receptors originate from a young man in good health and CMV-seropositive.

This CDR3 reads CASSNWAMNTEAFF. The CDR3 DNA reads TGTGCCAGCAGTAATTGGGCCATGAACACTGAAGCTTTCTTT. The J gene is TRBJ1-1, the V gene TRBV5-6; D call uncertain. The germline V and J ends were trimmed by 5 bases and 0 bases, with 11 bases remaining between them. CDR1 and CDR2 (germline): SGHDT, YYEEEE. CDR3 length: 14 residues.

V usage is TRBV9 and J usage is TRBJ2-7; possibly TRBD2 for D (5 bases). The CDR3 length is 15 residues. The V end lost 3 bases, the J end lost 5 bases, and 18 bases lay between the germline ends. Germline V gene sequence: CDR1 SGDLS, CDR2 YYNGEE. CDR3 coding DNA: TGTGCCAGCAGCGGGGCCGGGAATAGCAGCCACGAGCAGTACTTC. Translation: CASSGAGNSSHEQYF.

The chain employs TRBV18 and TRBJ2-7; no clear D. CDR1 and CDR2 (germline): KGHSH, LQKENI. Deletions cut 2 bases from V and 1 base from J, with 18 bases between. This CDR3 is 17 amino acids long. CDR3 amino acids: CASSPVRRADTSYEQYF. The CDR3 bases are TGTGCCAGCTCACCAGTACGGCGAGCAGACACATCCTACGAGCAGTACTTC.

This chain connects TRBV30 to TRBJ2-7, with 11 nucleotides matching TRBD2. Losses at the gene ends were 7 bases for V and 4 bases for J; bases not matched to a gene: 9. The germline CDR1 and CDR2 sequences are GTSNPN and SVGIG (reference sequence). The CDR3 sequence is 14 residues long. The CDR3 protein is CASLIAGGPYEQYF. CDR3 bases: TGTGCCTCCTTAATAGCGGGAGGGCCGTACGAGCAGTACTTC.

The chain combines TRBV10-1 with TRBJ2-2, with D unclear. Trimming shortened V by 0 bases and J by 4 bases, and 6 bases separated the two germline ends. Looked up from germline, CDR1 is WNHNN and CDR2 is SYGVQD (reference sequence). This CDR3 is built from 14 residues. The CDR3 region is CASSESGVTGELFF. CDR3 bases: TGCGCCAGCAGTGAGTCGGGCGTCACCGGGGAGCTGTTTTTT.

The CDR3 nucleotides read TGTGCCAGCAGCATAAGACAGGGGGCAGTAGATACGCAGTATTTT. Its translation is CASSIRQGAVDTQYF. The J gene is TRBJ2-3, the V gene TRBV7-9; 10 bases agree with TRBD1. The germline V gene has CDR1 SEHNR and CDR2 FQNEAQ (reference sequence). This CDR3 is built from 15 residues. Losses at the gene ends were 5 bases for V and 5 bases for J; bases not matched to a gene: 7.

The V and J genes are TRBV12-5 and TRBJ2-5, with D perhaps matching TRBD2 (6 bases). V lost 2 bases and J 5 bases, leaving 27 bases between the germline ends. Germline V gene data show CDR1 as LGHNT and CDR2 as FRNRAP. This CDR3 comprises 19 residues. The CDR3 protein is CASGLNPTGTRQWQETQYF. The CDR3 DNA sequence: TGTGCTAGTGGTTTGAACCCTACCGGGACTCGACAATGGCAGGAGACCCAGTACTTC.

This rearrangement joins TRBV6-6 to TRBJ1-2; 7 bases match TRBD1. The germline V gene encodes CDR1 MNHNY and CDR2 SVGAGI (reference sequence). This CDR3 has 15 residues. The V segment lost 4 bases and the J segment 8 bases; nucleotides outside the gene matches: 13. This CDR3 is CASSSPGQPGRGYTF. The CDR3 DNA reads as TGTGCCAGCAGTTCACCGGGACAGCCTGGGAGAGGCTACACCTTC.

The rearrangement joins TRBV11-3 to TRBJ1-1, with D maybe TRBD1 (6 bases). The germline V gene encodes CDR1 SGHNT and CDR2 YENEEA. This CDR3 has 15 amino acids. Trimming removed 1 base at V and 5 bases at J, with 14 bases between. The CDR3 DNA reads TGTGCCAGCAGCTTAGGGGCAGGGGAGTGGACTGAAGCTTTCTTT. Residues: CASSLGAGEWTEAFF.

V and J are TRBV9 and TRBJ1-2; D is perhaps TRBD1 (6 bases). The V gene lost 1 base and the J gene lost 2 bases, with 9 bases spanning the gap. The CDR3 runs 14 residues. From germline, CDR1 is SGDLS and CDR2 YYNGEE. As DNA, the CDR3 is TGTGCCAGCAGCGTATCCACAGGGAACTATGGCTACACCTTC. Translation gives CASSVSTGNYGYTF.

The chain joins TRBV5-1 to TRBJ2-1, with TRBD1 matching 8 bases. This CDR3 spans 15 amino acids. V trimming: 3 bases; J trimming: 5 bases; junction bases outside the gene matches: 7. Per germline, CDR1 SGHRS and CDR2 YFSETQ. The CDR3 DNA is TGCGCCAGCAGCTCGTCCGGGACAGGAAACAATGAGCAGTTCTTC. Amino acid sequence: CASSSSGTGNNEQFF.

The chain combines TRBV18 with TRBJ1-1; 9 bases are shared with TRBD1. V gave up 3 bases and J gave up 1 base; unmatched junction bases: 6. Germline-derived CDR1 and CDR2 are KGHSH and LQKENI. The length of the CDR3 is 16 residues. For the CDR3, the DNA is TGTGCCAGCTCACCTAGGACAGGGGTAGGGAACACTGAAGCTTTCTTT. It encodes CASSPRTGVGNTEAFF.

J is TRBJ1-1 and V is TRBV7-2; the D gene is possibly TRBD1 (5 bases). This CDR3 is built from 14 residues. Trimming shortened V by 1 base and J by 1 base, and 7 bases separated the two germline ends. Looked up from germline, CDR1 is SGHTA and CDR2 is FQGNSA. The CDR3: CASSLGGSNTEAFF. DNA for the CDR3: TGTGCCAGCAGCTTAGGGGGCTCGAACACTGAAGCTTTCTTT.

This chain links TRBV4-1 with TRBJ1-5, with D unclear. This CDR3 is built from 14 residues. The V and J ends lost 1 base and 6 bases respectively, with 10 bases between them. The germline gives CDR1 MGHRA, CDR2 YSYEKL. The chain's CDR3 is CASSQGAGGQPQHF. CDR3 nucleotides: TGCGCCAGCAGCCAAGGGGCAGGAGGTCAGCCCCAGCATTTT.

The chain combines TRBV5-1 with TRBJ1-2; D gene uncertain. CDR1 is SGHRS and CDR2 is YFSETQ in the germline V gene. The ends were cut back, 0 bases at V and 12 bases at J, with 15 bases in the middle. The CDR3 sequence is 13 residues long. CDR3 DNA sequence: TGCGCCAGCAGCTTGGGTCAGTTTATGGGAGACACCTTC. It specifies CASSLGQFMGDTF.

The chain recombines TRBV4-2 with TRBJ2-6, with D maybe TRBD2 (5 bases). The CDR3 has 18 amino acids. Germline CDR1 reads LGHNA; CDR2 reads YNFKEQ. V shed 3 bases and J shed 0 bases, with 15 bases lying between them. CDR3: CASSHGRSTSSGANVLTF. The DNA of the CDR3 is TGTGCCAGCAGCCATGGGAGAAGCACCAGCTCTGGGGCCAACGTCCTGACTTTC.

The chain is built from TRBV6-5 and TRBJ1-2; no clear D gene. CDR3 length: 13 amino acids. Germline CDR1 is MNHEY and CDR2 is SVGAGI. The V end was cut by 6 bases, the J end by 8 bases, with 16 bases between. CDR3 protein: CASRSGNAPGYTF. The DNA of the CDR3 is TGTGCCAGCAGGTCGGGGAACGCTCCCGGCTACACCTTC.

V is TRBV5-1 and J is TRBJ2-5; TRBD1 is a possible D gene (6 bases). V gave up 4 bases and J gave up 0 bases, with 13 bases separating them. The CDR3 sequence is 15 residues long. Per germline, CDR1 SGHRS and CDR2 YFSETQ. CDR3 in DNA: TGCGCCAGCAGCACTGGGACAAAGTACCAAGAGACCCAGTACTTC. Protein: CASSTGTKYQETQYF.

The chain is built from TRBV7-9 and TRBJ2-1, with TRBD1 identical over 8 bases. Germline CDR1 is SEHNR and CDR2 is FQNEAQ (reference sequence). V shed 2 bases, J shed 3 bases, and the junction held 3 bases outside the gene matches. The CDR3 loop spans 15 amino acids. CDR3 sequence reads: CASSLSQGVYNEQFF. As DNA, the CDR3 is TGTGCCAGCAGCTTATCACAGGGGGTCTACAATGAGCAGTTCTTC.

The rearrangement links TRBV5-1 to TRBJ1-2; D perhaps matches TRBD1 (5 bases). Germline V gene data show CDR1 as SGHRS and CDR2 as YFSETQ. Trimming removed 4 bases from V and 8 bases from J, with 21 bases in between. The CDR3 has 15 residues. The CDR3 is CASSVAGDLRWGYTF. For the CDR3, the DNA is TGCGCCAGCAGCGTGGCGGGGGACTTGCGTTGGGGCTACACCTTC.

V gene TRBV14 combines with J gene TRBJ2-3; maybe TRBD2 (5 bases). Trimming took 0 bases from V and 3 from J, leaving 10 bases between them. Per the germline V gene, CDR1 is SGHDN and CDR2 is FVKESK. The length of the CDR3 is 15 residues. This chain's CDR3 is CASSQEGRPTDTQYF. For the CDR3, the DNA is TGTGCCAGCAGCCAAGAGGGGAGACCTACAGATACGCAGTATTTT.

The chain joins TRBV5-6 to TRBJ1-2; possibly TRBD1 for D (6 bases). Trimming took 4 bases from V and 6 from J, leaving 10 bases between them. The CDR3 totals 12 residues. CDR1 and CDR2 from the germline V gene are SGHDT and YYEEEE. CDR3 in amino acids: CASSLGGDGYTF. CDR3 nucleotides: TGTGCCAGCAGCCTAGGGGGAGATGGCTACACCTTC.

DNA of the CDR3: TGTGCCAGCAGCTTCCAATCCTGGGGGGGGCTGGGATACGAGCAGTACTTC. The encoded protein is CASSFQSWGGLGYEQYF. The V and J genes are TRBV7-2 and TRBJ2-7; TRBD2 might be the D (7 bases). V lost 3 bases and J 4 bases, leaving 22 bases between the germline ends. Germline values: CDR1 SGHTA, CDR2 FQGNSA. The CDR3 consists of 17 residues. Together with reference TRBV7-2 and TRBJ2-7, the CDR3 gives the full variable domain: GAGVSQSPSNKVTEKGKDVELRCDPISGHTALYWYRQSLGQGLEFLIYFQGNSAPDKSGLPSDRFSAERTGGSVSTLTIQRTQQEDSAVYLCASSFQSWGGLGYEQYFGPGTRLTVT.

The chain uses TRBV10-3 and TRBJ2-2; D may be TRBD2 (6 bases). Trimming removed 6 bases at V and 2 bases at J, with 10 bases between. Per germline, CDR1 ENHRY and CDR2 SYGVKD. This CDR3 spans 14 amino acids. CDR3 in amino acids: CAISSGLNTGELFF. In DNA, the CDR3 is TGTGCCATCAGCTCCGGACTAAACACCGGGGAGCTGTTTTTT.

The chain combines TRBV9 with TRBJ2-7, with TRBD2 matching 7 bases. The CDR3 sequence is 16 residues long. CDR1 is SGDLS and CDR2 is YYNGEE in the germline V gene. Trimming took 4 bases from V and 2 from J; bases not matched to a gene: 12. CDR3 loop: CASSPRSPSGAYEQYF. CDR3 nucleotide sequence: TGTGCCAGCAGCCCACGAAGTCCTAGCGGAGCCTACGAGCAGTACTTC.

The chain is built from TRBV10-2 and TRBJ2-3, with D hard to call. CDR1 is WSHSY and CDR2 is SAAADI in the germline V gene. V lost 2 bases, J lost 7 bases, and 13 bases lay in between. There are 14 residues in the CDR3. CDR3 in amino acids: CASSEISTANTQYF. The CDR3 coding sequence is TGCGCCAGCAGTGAGATAAGTACCGCGAATACGCAGTATTTT.

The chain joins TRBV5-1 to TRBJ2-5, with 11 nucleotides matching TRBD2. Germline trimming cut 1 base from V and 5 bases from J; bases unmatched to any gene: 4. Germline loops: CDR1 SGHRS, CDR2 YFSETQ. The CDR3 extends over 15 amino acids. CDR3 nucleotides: TGCGCCAGCAGCTTGATGGCTAGCGGGAGGGAGACCCAGTACTTC. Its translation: CASSLMASGRETQYF.